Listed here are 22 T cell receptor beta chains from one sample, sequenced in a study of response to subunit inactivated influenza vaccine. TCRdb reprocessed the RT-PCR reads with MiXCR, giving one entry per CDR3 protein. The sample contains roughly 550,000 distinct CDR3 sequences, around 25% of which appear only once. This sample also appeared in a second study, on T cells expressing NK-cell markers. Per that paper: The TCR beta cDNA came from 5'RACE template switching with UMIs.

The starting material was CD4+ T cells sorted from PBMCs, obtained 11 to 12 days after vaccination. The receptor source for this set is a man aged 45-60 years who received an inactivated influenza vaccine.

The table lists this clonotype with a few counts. CDR3 sequence (DNA): TGCAGCGTCCGCGAACAGGGGAACACTGAAGCTTTCTTT. It is translated as CSVREQGNTEAFF. The rearrangement joins TRBV29-1 to TRBJ1-1; possible D gene TRBD1, 6 bases. The CDR3 is made up of 13 amino acids. Germline V gene data show CDR1 as SQVTM and CDR2 as ANQGSEA. V was shortened by 6 bases and J by 1 base, with 12 bases between the two germline ends.

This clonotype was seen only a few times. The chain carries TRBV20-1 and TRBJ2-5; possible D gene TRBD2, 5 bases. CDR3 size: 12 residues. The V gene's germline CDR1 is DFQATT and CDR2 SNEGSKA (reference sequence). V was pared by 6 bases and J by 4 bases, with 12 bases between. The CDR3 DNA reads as TGCAGTGCCATAAGCGGAGGAGAGACCCAGTACTTC. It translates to CSAISGGETQYF.

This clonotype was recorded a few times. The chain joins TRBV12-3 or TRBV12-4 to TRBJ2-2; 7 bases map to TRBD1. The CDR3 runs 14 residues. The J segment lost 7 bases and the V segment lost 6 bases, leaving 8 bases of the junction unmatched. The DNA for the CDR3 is TGTGCCAGCAGATCGACAGGGTCGGGCGGGGAGCTGTTTTTT. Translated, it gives CASRSTGSGGELFF.

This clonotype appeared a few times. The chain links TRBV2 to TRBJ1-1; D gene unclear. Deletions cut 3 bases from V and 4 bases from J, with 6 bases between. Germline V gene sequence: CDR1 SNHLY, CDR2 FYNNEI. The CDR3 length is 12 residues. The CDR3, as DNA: TGTGCCAGCAGTGAGCCCAGCACTGAAGCTTTCTTT. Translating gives CASSEPSTEAFF.

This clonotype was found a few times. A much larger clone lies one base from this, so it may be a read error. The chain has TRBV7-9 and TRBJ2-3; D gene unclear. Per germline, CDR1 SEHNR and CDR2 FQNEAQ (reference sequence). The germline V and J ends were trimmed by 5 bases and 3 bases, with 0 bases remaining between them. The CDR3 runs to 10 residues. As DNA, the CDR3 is TGTGCCAGCAGCACAGATACGCAGTATTTT. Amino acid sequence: CASSTDTQYF. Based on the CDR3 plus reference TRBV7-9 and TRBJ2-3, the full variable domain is DTGVSQNPRHKITKRGQNVTFRCDPISEHNRLYWYRQTLGQGPEFLTYFQNEAQLEKSRLLSDRFSAERPKGSFSTLEIQRTEQGDSAMYLCASSTDTQYFGPGTRLTVL.

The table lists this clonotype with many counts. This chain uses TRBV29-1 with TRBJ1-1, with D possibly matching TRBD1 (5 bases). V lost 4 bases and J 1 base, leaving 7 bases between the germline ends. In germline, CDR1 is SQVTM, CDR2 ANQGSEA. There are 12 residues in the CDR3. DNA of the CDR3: TGCAGCGTTGGAAGGGGGAACACTGAAGCTTTCTTT. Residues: CSVGRGNTEAFF.

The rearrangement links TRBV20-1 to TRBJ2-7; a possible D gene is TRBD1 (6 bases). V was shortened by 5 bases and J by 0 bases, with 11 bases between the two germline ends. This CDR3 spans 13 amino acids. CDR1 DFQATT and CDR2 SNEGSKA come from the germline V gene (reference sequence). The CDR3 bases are TGCAGTGCTCAAGACAGGAGCTCCTACGAGCAGTACTTC. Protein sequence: CSAQDRSSYEQYF.

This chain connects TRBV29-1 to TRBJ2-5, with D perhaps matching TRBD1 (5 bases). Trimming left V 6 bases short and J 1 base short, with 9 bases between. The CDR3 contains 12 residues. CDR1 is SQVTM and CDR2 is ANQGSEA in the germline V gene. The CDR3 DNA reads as TGCAGCGTGCGACAGTTCCAAGAGACCCAGTACTTC. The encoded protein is CSVRQFQETQYF.

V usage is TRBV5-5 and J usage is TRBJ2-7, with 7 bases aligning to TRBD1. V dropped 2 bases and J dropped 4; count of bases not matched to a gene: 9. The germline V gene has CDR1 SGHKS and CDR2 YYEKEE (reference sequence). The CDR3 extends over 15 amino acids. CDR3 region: CASSFNPRGIYEQYF. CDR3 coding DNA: TGTGCCAGCAGCTTCAATCCCAGGGGGATTTACGAGCAGTACTTC. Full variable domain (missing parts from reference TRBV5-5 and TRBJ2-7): DAGVTQSPTHLIKTRGQQVTLRCSPISGHKSVSWYQQVLGQGPQFIFQYYEKEERGRGNFPDRFSARQFPNYSSELNVNALLLGDSALYLCASSFNPRGIYEQYFGPGTRLTVT.

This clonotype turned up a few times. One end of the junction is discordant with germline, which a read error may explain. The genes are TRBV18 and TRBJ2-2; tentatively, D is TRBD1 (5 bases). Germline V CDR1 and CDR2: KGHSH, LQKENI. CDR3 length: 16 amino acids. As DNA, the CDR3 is TGTGCCAGCTCTCCACAGGAGAGTGCAAACACCGGGGAGCTGTTTTTT. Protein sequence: CASSPQESANTGELFF.

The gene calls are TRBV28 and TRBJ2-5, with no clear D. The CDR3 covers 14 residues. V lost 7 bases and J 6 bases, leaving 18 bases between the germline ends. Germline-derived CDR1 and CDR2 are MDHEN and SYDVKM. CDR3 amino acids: CASTPRWGDKTQYF. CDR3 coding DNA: TGTGCCAGCACCCCACGGTGGGGTGACAAGACCCAGTACTTC. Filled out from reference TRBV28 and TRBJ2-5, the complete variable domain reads DVKVTQSSRYLVKRTGEKVFLECVQDMDHENMFWYRQDPGLGLRLIYFSYDVKMKEKGDIPEGYSVSREKKERFSLILESASTNQTSMYLCASTPRWGDKTQYFGPGTRLLVL.

The CDR3 spells CASSPIRDRASYEQYF. The CDR3 DNA reads TGCGCCAGCAGCCCCATCCGGGACAGGGCCTCCTACGAGCAGTACTTC. The chain uses TRBV5-1 and TRBJ2-7, with TRBD1 matching over 9 bases. Germline trimming cut 4 bases from V and 0 bases from J; bases unmatched to any gene: 8. Germline V gives CDR1 SGHRS, CDR2 YFSETQ. This CDR3 has 16 residues. Full variable domain (remainder filled in from reference TRBV5-1 and TRBJ2-7): KAGVTQTPRYLIKTRGQQVTLSCSPISGHRSVSWYQQTPGQGLQFLFEYFSETQRNKGNFPGRFSGRQFSNSRSEMNVSTLELGDSALYLCASSPIRDRASYEQYFGPGTRLTVT.

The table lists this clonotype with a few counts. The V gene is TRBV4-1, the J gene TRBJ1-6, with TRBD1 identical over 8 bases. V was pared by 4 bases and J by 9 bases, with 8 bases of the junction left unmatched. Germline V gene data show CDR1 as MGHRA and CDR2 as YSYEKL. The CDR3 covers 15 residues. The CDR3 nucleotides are TGCGCCAGCAGCCCAGGTGGGACAGGCGTTTCACCCCTCCACTTT. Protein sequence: CASSPGGTGVSPLHF.

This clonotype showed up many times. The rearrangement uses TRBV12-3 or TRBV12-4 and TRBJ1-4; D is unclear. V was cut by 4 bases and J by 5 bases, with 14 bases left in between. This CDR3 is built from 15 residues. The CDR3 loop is CASSSRERHNEKLFF. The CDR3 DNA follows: TGTGCCAGCAGTTCGAGGGAGCGGCACAATGAAAAACTGTTTTTT.

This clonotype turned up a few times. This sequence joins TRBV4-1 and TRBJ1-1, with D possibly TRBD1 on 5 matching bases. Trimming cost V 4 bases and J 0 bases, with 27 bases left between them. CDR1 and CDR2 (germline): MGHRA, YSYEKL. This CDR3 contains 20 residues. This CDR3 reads CASSPRHGSGRATLNTEAFF. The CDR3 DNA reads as TGCGCCAGCAGCCCCCGGCACGGGTCTGGCAGGGCCACCCTGAACACTGAAGCTTTCTTT.

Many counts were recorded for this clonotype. The CDR3 DNA reads as TGTGCCAGCAGCTTATTTGGGGGCGGGAGGACAGATACGCAGTATTTT. It codes for CASSLFGGGRTDTQYF. The V call is TRBV7-2, the J call TRBJ2-3, with 8 bases that match TRBD2. CDR3 length equals 16 residues. Unmatched junction bases numbered 7, after V lost 2 bases and J lost 3 bases. Germline-derived CDR1 and CDR2 are SGHTA and FQGNSA.

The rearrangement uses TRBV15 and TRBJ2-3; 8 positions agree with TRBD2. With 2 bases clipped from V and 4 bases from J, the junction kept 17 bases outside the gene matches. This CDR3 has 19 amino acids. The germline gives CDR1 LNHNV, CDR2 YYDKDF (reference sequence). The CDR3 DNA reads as TGTGCCACCAGCAGATCCGACCCCGGACTAGCCGCAGCGTCAGATACGCAGTATTTT. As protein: CATSRSDPGLAAASDTQYF. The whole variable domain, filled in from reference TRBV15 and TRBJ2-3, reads DAMVIQNPRYQVTQFGKPVTLSCSQTLNHNVMYWYQQKSSQAPKLLFHYYDKDFNNEADTPDNFQSRRPNTSFCFLDIRSPGLGDTAMYLCATSRSDPGLAAASDTQYFGPGTRLTVL.

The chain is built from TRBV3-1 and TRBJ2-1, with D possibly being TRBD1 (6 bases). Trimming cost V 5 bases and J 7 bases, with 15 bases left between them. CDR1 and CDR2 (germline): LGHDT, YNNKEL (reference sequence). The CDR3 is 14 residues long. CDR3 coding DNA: TGTGCCAGCAGCTTCTCGACAGGCAAGAATGAGCAGTTCTTC. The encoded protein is CASSFSTGKNEQFF.

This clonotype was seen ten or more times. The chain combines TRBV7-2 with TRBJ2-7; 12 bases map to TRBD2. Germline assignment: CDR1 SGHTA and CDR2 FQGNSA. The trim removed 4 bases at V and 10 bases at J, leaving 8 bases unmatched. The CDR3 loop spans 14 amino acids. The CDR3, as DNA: TGTGCCAGCAGCTCATCTAGACTAGCGGGGGCTCAGTACTTC. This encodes CASSSSRLAGAQYF.

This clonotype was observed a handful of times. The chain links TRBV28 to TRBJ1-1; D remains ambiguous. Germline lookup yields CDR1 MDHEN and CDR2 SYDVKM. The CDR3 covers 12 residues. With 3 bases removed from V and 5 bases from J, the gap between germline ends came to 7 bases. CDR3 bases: TGTGCCAGCAGTTTTATCCGAACTGAAGCTTTCTTT. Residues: CASSFIRTEAFF.

The CDR3 nucleotides read TGTGCCAGCACCCCCGGGGTCCACAGAATGAACACTGAAGCTTTCTTT. Its translation is CASTPGVHRMNTEAFF. The chain combines TRBV6-2 or TRBV6-3 with TRBJ1-1; D call uncertain. Germline V gives CDR1 MNHEY, CDR2 SVGEGT. The CDR3 is 16 residues long. Trimming removed 7 bases from V and 0 bases from J, with 18 bases in between.

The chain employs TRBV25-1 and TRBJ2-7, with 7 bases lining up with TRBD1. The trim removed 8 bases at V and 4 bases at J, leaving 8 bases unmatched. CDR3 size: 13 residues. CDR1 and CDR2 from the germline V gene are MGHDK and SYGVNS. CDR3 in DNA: TGTGCCAGCGGATCCGGGACAGCTTACGAGCAGTACTTC. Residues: CASGSGTAYEQYF.